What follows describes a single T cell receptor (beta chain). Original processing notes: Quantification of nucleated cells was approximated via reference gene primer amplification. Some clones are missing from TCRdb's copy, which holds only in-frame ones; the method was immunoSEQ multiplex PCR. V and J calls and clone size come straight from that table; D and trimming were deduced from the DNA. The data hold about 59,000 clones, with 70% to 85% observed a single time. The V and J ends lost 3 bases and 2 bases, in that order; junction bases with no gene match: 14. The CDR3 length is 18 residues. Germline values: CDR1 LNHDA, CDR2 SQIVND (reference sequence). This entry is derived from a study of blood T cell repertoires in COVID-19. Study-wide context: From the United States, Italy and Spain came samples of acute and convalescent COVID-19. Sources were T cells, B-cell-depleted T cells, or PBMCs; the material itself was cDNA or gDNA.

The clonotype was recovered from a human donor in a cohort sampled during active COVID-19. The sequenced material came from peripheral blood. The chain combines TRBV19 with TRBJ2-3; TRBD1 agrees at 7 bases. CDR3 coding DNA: TGTGCCAGTAGTATTTCCTCTTCCGGCAGGGGGACCACAGATACGCAGTATTTT. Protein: CASSISSSGRGTTDTQYF. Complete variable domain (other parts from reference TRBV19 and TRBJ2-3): DGGITQSPKYLFRKEGQNVTLSCEQNLNHDAMYWYRQDPGQGLRLIYYSQIVNDFQKGDIAEGYSVSREKKESFPLTVTSAQKNPTAFYLCASSISSSGRGTTDTQYFGPGTRLTVL.